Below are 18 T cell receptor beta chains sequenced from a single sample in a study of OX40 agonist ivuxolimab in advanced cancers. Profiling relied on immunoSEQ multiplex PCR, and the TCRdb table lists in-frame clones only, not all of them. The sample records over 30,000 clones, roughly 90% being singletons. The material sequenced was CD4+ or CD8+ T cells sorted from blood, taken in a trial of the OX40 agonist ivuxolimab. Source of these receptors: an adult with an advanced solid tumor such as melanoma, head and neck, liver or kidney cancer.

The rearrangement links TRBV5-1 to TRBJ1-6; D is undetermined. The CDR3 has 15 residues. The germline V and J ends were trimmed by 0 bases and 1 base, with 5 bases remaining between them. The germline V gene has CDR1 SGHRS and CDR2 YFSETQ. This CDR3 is CASSLGGSYNSPLHF. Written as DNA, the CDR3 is TGCGCCAGCAGCTTGGGAGGGTCCTATAATTCACCCCTCCACTTT.

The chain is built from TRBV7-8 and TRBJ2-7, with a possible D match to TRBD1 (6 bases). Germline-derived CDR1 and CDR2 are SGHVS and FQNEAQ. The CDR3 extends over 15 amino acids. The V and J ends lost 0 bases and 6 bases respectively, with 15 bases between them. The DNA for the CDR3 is TGTGCCAGCAGCTTAGCCCCGACAGGCGGTCTCGAGCAGTACTTC. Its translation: CASSLAPTGGLEQYF.

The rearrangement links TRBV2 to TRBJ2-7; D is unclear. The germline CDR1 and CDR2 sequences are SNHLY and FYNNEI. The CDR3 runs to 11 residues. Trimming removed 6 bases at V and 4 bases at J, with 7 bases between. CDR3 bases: TGTGCCAGCAGGGAGACATACGAGCAGTACTTC. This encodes CASRETYEQYF.

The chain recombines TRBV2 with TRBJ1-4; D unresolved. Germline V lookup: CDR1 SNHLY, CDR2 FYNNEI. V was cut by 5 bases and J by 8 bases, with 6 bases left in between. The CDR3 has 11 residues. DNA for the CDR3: TGTGCCAGCAGTATTTCCGAAAAACTGTTTTTT. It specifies CASSISEKLFF.

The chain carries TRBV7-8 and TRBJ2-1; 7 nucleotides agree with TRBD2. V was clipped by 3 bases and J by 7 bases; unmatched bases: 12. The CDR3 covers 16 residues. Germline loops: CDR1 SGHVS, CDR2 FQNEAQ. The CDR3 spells CASSLSRGGSDNEQFF. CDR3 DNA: TGTGCCAGCAGCTTGTCACGAGGCGGGAGTGATAATGAGCAGTTCTTC.

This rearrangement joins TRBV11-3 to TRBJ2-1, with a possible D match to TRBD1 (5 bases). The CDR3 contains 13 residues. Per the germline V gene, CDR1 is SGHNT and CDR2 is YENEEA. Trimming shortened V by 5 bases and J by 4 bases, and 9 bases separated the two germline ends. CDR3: CASSPGHYNEQFF. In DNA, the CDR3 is TGTGCCAGCAGCCCTGGACATTACAATGAGCAGTTCTTC.

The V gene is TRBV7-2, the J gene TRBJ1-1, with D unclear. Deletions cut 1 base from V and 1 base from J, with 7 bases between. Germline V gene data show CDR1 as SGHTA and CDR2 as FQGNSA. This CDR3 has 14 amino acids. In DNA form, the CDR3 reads TGTGCCAGCAGCTTAGTATTGGGGAACACTGAAGCTTTCTTT. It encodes CASSLVLGNTEAFF.

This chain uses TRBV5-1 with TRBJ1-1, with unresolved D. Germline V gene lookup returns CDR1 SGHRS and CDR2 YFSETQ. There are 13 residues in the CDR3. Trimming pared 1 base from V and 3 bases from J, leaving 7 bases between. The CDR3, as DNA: TGCGCCAGCAGCTTGCTTAAGGACACTGAAGCTTTCTTT. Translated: CASSLLKDTEAFF.

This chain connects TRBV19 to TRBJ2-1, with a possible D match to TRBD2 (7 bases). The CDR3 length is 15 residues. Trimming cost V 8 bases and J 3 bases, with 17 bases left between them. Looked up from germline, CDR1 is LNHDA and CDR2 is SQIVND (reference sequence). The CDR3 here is CASCRSGGLYNEQFF. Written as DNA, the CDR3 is TGTGCCAGTTGTCGATCGGGGGGCCTCTACAATGAGCAGTTCTTC.

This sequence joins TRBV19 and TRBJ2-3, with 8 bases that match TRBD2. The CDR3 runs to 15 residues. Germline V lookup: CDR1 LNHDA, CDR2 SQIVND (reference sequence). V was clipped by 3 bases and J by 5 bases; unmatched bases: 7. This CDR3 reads CASSIWDSGEDTQYF. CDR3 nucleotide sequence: TGTGCCAGTAGTATCTGGGATAGCGGGGAAGATACGCAGTATTTT.

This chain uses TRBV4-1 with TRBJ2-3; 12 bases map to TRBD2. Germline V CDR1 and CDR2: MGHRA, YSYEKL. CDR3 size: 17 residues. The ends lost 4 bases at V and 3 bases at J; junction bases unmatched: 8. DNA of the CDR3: TGCGCCAGCAGCCCCCGGACTAGCGGGGTGGAGACAGATACGCAGTATTTT. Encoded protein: CASSPRTSGVETDTQYF.

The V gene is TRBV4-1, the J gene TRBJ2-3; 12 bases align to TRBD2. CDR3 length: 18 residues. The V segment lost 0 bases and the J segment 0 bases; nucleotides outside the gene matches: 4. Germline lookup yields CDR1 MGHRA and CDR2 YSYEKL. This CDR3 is CASSQDFLAGGSTDTQYF. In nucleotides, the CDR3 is TGCGCCAGCAGCCAAGATTTCCTAGCGGGAGGGAGCACAGATACGCAGTATTTT.

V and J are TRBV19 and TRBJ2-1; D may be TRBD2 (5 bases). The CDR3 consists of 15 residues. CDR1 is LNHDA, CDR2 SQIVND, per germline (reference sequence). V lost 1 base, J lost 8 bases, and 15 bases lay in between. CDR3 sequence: CASSIGGNGIDEQFF. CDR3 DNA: TGTGCCAGTAGTATAGGAGGGAATGGTATAGATGAGCAGTTCTTC.

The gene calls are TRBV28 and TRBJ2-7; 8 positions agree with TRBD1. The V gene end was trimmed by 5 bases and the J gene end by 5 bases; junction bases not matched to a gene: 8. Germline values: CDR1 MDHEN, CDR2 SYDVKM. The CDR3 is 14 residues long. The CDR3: CASSIGQGFHEQYF. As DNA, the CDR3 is TGTGCCAGCAGTATAGGACAGGGCTTCCACGAGCAGTACTTC.

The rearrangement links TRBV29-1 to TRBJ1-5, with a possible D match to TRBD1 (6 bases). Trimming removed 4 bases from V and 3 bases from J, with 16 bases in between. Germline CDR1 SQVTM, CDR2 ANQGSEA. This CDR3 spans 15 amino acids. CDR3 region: CSVAGGRGFNQPQHF. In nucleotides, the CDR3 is TGCAGCGTTGCTGGCGGCAGGGGTTTCAATCAGCCCCAGCATTTT.

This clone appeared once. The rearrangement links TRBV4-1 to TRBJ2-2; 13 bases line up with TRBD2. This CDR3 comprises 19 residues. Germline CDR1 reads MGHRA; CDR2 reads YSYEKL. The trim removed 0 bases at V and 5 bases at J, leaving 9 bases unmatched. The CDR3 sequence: CASSQDPGLAGEITGELFF. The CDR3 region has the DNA TGCGCCAGCAGCCAAGATCCTGGACTAGCGGGGGAGATAACCGGGGAGCTGTTTTTT.

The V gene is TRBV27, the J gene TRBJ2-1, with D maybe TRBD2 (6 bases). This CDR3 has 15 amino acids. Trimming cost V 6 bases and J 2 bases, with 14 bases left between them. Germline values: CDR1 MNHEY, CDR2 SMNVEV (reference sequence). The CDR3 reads CASRFTAGPYNEQFF. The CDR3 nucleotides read TGTGCCAGCAGATTCACCGCGGGACCCTACAATGAGCAGTTCTTC.

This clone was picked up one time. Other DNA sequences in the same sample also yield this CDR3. The CDR3 sequence: CASSLGYEQYF. In nucleotides, the CDR3 is TGTGCCAGCAGCTTGGGGTACGAGCAGTACTTC. This chain uses TRBV5-6 with TRBJ2-7; D call uncertain. The V and J ends lost 0 bases and 4 bases respectively, with 2 bases between them. The germline V gene has CDR1 SGHDT and CDR2 YYEEEE. The CDR3 has 11 residues. Supplemented by reference TRBV5-6 and TRBJ2-7, the full variable domain reads DAGVTQSPTHLIKTRGQQVTLRCSPKSGHDTVSWYQQALGQGPQFIFQYYEEEERQRGNFPDRFSGHQFPNYSSELNVNALLLGDSALYLCASSLGYEQYFGPGTRLTVT.